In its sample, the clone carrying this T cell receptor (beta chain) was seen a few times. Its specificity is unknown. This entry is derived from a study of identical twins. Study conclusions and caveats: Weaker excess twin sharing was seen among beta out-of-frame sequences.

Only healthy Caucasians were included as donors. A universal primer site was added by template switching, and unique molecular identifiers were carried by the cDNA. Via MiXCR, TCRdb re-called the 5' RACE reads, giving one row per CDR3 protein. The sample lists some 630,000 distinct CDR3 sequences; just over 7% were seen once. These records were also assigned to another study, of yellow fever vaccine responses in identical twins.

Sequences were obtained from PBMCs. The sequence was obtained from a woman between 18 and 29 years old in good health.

CDR3 nucleotide sequence: TGTGCCAGCAGTGAAAACAGAAACACCGGGGAGCTGTTTTTT. This encodes CASSENRNTGELFF. The chain uses TRBV2 and TRBJ2-2, with unresolved D. The CDR3 sequence is 14 residues long. The V end lost 2 bases, the J end lost 2 bases, and 6 bases lay between the germline ends. The V gene's germline CDR1 is SNHLY and CDR2 FYNNEI. The variable domain in full, with the rest retrieved from reference TRBV2 and TRBJ2-2, is EPEVTQTPSHQVTQMGQEVILRCVPISNHLYFYWYRQILGQKVEFLVSFYNNEISEKSEIFDDQFSVERPDGSNFTLKIRSTKLEDSAMYFCASSENRNTGELFFGEGSRLTVL.